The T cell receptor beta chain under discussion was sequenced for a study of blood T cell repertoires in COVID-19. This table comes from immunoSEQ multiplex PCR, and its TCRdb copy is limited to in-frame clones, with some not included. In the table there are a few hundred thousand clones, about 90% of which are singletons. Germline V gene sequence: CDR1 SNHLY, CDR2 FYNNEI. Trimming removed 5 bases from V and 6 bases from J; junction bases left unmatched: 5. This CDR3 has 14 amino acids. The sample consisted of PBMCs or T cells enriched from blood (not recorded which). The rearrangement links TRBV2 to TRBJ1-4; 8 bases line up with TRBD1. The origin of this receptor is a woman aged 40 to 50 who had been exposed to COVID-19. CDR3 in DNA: TGTGCCAGCAGTTACCAGGGGGCTGATGAAAAACTGTTTTTT. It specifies CASSYQGADEKLFF.